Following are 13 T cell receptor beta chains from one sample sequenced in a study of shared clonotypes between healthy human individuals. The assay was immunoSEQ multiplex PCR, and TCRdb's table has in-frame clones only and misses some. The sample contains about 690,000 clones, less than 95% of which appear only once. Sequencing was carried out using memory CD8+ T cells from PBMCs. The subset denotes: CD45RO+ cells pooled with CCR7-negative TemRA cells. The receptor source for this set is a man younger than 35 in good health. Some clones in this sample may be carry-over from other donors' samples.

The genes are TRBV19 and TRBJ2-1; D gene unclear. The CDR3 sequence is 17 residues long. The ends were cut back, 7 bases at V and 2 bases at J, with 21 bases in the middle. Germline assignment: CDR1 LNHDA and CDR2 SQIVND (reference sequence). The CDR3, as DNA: TGTGCCAGTAATCCCTTCCCCCGCCAAGAACCCTACAATGAGCAGTTCTTC. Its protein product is CASNPFPRQEPYNEQFF.

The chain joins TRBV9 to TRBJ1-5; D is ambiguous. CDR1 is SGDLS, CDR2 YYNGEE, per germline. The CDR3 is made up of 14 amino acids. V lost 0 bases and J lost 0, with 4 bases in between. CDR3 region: CASSVADSNQPQHF. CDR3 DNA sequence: TGTGCCAGCAGCGTAGCTGATAGCAATCAGCCCCAGCATTTT.

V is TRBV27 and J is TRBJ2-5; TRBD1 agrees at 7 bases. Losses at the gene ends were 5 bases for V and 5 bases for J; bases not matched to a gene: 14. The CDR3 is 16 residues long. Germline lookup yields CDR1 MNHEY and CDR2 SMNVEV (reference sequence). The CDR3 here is CASSPGTEGIGETQYF. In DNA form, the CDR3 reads TGTGCCAGCAGTCCGGGGACAGAGGGAATTGGGGAGACCCAGTACTTC.

The CDR3: CASSMFSGDQPQHF. CDR3 DNA: TGTGCCAGTAGTATGTTCTCGGGGGACCAGCCCCAGCATTTT. The chain joins TRBV19 to TRBJ1-5; tentatively, D is TRBD1 (5 bases). Looked up from germline, CDR1 is LNHDA and CDR2 is SQIVND (reference sequence). The CDR3 consists of 14 residues. Deletions cut 3 bases from V and 7 bases from J, with 13 bases between.

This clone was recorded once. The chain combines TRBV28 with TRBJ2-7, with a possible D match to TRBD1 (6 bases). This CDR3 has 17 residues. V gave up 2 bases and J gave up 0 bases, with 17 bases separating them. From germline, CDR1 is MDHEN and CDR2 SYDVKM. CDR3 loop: CASSLRVDRTSSYEQYF. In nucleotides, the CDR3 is TGTGCCAGCAGTTTACGGGTTGACAGGACGAGCTCCTACGAGCAGTACTTC.

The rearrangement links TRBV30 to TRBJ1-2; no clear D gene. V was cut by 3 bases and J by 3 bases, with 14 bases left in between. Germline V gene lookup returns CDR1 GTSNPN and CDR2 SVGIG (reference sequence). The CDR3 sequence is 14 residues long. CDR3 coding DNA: TGTGCCTGGAGGCAAAACCAAGGACACTATGGCTACACCTTC. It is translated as CAWRQNQGHYGYTF.

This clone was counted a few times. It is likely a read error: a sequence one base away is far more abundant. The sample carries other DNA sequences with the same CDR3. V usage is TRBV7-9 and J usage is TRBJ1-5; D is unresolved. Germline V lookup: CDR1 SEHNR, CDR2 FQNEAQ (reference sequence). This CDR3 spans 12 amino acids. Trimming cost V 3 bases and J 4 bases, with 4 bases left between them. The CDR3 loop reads CASSFGNQPQHF. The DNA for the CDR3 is TGTGCCAGCAGCTTTGGGAATCAGCCCCAGCATTTT.

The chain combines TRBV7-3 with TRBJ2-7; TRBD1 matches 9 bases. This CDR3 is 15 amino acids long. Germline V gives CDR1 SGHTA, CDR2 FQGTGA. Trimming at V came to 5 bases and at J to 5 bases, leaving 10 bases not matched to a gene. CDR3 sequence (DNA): TGTGCCAGCAGCACCCCGGGACAGGGTCGCAACGAGCAGTACTTC. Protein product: CASSTPGQGRNEQYF.

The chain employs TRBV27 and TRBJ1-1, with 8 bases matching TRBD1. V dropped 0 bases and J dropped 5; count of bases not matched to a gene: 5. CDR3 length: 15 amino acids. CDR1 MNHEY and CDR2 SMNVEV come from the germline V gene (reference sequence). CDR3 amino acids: CASSLSRTGRTEAFF. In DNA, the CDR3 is TGTGCCAGCAGTTTATCTCGGACAGGGAGGACTGAAGCTTTCTTT.

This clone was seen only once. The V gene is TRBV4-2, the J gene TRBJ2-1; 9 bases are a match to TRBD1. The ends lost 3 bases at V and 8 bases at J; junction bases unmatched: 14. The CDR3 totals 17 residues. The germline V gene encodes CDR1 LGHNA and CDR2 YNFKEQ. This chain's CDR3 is CASSQLLGGQGRDEQFF. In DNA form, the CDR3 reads TGTGCCAGCAGCCAGCTCCTCGGGGGACAGGGACGTGATGAGCAGTTCTTC.

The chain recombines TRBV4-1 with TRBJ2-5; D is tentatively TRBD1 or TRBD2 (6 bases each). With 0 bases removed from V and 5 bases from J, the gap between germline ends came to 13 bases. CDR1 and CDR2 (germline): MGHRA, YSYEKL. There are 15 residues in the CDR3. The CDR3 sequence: CASSQDPRRGETQYF. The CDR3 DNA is TGCGCCAGCAGCCAAGACCCCCGGAGGGGGGAGACCCAGTACTTC.

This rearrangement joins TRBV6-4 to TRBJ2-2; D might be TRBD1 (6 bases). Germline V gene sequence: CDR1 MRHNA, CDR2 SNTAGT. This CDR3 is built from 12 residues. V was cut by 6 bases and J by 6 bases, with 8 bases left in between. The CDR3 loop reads CASSNRAGELFF. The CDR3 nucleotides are TGTGCCAGCAGCAACAGGGCCGGGGAGCTGTTTTTT.

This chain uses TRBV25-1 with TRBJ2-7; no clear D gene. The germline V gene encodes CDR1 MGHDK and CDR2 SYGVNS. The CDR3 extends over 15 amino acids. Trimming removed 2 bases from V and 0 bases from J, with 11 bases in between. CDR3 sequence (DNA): TGTGCCAGCAGTGAAGGGCGGAAAAGCTCCTACGAGCAGTACTTC. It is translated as CASSEGRKSSYEQYF.